The TCR beta chain described here comes from a study of blood T cells in healthy people across ages. PCR was performed a second time for about 6 to 12 cycles using a sample-barcoded 5' primer and a J-beta primer mix. TCRdb reanalysed the 5' RACE reads using MiXCR and keeps one entry per CDR3 protein. The sample shows about 670,000 distinct CDR3 sequences, approximately 52% of them seen only once. With regard to this clonotype: A much larger clone differs from this one at a single base, so this may be a read error.

This CDR3 is built from 14 residues. Germline CDR1 is MNHEY and CDR2 is SMNVEV (reference sequence). This TCR was sampled from an elderly woman in good health. The chain has TRBV27 and TRBJ2-4; D might be TRBD2 (5 bases). The DNA end is more similar to TRBJ2-7, so the J call may be wrong. Sequenced: blood. CDR3 protein: CVSSLSRDSYEQYF. The CDR3 nucleotides are TGTGTCAGCAGTTTATCCCGGGACTCCTACGAGCAGTACTTC.